A selection of T cell receptor beta chains follows, all from one sample in a study of identical twins. TCRdb itself ran the 5' RACE reads through MiXCR, one entry per CDR3 protein. This table has under 1 million distinct CDR3 sequences, 9% to 15% appearing once. This sample also belongs to another study, concerning yellow fever vaccine responses in identical twins.

Source material: PBMCs. These receptors originate from a woman aged 18-35 years in good health. Each CDR3 is given with its conserved first and last residue. The order of the fields is V gene, J gene, CDR3 protein.

v_call: TRBV2
j_call: TRBJ2-1
cdr3_aa: CASSQRGGSRNEQFF

v_call: TRBV6-2/TRBV6-3
j_call: TRBJ2-7
cdr3_aa: CASWGGTLYEQYF

v_call: TRBV27
j_call: TRBJ1-1
cdr3_aa: CASSLSYDIGNTEAFF

v_call: TRBV28
j_call: TRBJ2-2
cdr3_aa: CASSLGRGELAGELFF

v_call: TRBV27
j_call: TRBJ2-2
cdr3_aa: CASNGPTNTGELFF

v_call: TRBV20-1
j_call: TRBJ2-5
cdr3_aa: CSARPIAGEMETQYF

v_call: TRBV20-1
j_call: TRBJ1-6
cdr3_aa: CSVRGLGSPLHF

v_call: TRBV4-1
j_call: TRBJ2-1
cdr3_aa: CASSQEVVGNEQFF

v_call: TRBV2
j_call: TRBJ2-7
cdr3_aa: CASSEEGNHEQYF

v_call: TRBV5-1
j_call: TRBJ2-7
cdr3_aa: CASSMAGRYEQYF

v_call: TRBV6-1
j_call: TRBJ2-7
cdr3_aa: CASRDGTGTRREQYF

v_call: TRBV6-1
j_call: TRBJ2-7
cdr3_aa: CARSDPYEQYF

v_call: TRBV6-1
j_call: TRBJ2-1
cdr3_aa: CASSELTPERGDNEQFF

v_call: TRBV4-1
j_call: TRBJ1-1
cdr3_aa: CASSPRALNTEAFF

v_call: TRBV12-3/TRBV12-4
j_call: TRBJ1-2
cdr3_aa: CASSFRPDLSRYTF

v_call: TRBV3-1
j_call: TRBJ1-4
cdr3_aa: CASRQRADGEKLFF

v_call: TRBV7-8
j_call: TRBJ2-1
cdr3_aa: CASSSLRTSVNEQFF

v_call: TRBV9
j_call: TRBJ1-6
cdr3_aa: CASSGTGVVSPLHF

v_call: TRBV9
j_call: TRBJ1-5
cdr3_aa: CASSVGQEGLNQQGPWDQPQHF

v_call: TRBV20-1
j_call: TRBJ1-5
cdr3_aa: CSAGGPYSNQPQHF

v_call: TRBV25-1
j_call: TRBJ2-7
cdr3_aa: CASSSWTGLSYEQYF

v_call: TRBV7-9
j_call: TRBJ2-2
cdr3_aa: CASTPETGELFF

v_call: TRBV6-5
j_call: TRBJ2-7
cdr3_aa: CASTYSLTGAYEQYF

v_call: TRBV20-1
j_call: TRBJ2-4
cdr3_aa: CSAEGLAGPSLAKNIQYF

v_call: TRBV12-3/TRBV12-4
j_call: TRBJ2-5
cdr3_aa: CASSINRGPQETQYF

v_call: TRBV20-1
j_call: TRBJ2-7
cdr3_aa: CSARDAAASYEQYF

v_call: TRBV2
j_call: TRBJ2-2
cdr3_aa: CASNDGAGTGELFF

v_call: TRBV11-3
j_call: TRBJ2-3
cdr3_aa: CASTSVVASGSDTQYF

v_call: TRBV5-1
j_call: TRBJ2-5
cdr3_aa: CASSLEGRQETQYF

v_call: TRBV4-1
j_call: TRBJ2-2
cdr3_aa: CASSQPHITKAGELFF

v_call: TRBV5-1
j_call: TRBJ2-1
cdr3_aa: CASSPGAYNEQFF

v_call: TRBV3-1
j_call: TRBJ2-5
cdr3_aa: CASSQEWTSEIRETQYF

v_call: TRBV9
j_call: TRBJ1-1
cdr3_aa: CASSATGSGTEAFF

v_call: TRBV3-1
j_call: TRBJ2-7
cdr3_aa: CASSQAGTGGSHEQYF

v_call: TRBV29-1
j_call: TRBJ2-1
cdr3_aa: CSVIRDTDNEQFF

v_call: TRBV28
j_call: TRBJ2-5
cdr3_aa: CASQHDGIVAQYF

v_call: TRBV7-3
j_call: TRBJ2-7
cdr3_aa: CASSLSGGNTYEQYF

v_call: TRBV20-1
j_call: TRBJ1-2
cdr3_aa: CSIPDQGPRNYGYTF

v_call: TRBV19
j_call: TRBJ2-7
cdr3_aa: CATAPRGREDEQYF

v_call: TRBV11-2
j_call: TRBJ1-4
cdr3_aa: CASRRLGRGLEKLFF

v_call: TRBV25-1
j_call: TRBJ1-4
cdr3_aa: CASSGYLWTGNEKLFF

v_call: TRBV9
j_call: TRBJ1-4
cdr3_aa: CASSAQGANEKLFF

v_call: TRBV10-1
j_call: TRBJ1-1
cdr3_aa: CASSDFGKNTEAFF

v_call: TRBV6-6
j_call: TRBJ2-7
cdr3_aa: CASSPGALIAQYF

v_call: TRBV11-2
j_call: TRBJ1-1
cdr3_aa: CASSHWDSRPNTEAFF

v_call: TRBV5-1
j_call: TRBJ2-1
cdr3_aa: CASSLKTSGFYNEQFF

v_call: TRBV5-1
j_call: TRBJ2-5
cdr3_aa: CASRSGLKPRRETQYF

v_call: TRBV18
j_call: TRBJ2-7
cdr3_aa: CASSPRDVSYEQYF

v_call: TRBV5-1
j_call: TRBJ1-2
cdr3_aa: CASSLDGTGYGYTF